These 27 T cell receptor beta chains came from one sample sequenced in a study of blood T cell repertoires in COVID-19. The data were produced by immunoSEQ multiplex PCR, yet TCRdb's version contains in-frame clones alone and is incomplete. The top ten clones hold about 0.57% of a sample with 150,000 or so clones, roughly nine tenths of them seen once. Material: peripheral blood. These TCRs come from a man aged 50 to 59 with acute or convalescent COVID-19.

This rearrangement joins TRBV27 to TRBJ1-1; possibly TRBD1 for D (6 bases). The germline gives CDR1 MNHEY, CDR2 SMNVEV (reference sequence). V lost 2 bases to trimming and J lost 11 bases, with 15 bases between them. CDR3 size: 13 residues. The chain's CDR3 is CASSLLDSSNAFF. DNA of the CDR3: TGTGCCAGCAGTTTACTGGACAGCTCCAATGCTTTCTTT.

The V and J genes are TRBV29-1 and TRBJ1-1, with 9 bases lining up with TRBD1. Trimming cost V 6 bases and J 4 bases; bases outside gene matches: 3. This CDR3 has 12 amino acids. The germline V gene has CDR1 SQVTM and CDR2 ANQGSEA. CDR3 region: CSVHRGRTEAFF. The CDR3 region has the DNA TGCAGCGTCCACAGGGGGCGCACTGAAGCTTTCTTT.

This chain uses TRBV27 with TRBJ2-2; D not certain. The CDR3 extends over 15 amino acids. V was trimmed by 7 bases and J by 0 bases, leaving 12 bases between them. In germline, CDR1 is MNHEY, CDR2 SMNVEV (reference sequence). This CDR3 reads CASKVKRTNTGELFF. The CDR3 DNA is TGTGCCAGCAAGGTGAAGAGGACGAACACCGGGGAGCTGTTTTTT.

V usage is TRBV18 and J usage is TRBJ1-2; 12 bases fit TRBD1. The trim removed 3 bases at V and 10 bases at J, leaving 9 bases unmatched. The length of the CDR3 is 15 residues. CDR1 is KGHSH, CDR2 LQKENI, per germline. The CDR3 reads CASSPPGQGAGFYTF. CDR3 coding DNA: TGTGCCAGCTCACCCCCGGGACAGGGGGCCGGATTCTACACCTTC. Full variable domain (outside the CDR3, taken from reference TRBV18 and TRBJ1-2): NAGVMQNPRHLVRRRGQEARLRCSPMKGHSHVYWYRQLPEEGLKFMVYLQKENIIDESGMPKERFSAEFPKEGPSILRIQQVVRGDSAAYFCASSPPGQGAGFYTFGSGTRLTVV.

The chain uses TRBV28 and TRBJ2-7, with 7 positions matching TRBD1. Trimming took 0 bases from V and 2 from J; bases not matched to a gene: 1. Germline values: CDR1 MDHEN, CDR2 SYDVKM. The length of the CDR3 is 14 residues. CDR3 DNA sequence: TGTGCCAGCAGTTTATGGCAGGGGGCCTACGAGCAGTACTTC. Amino acids: CASSLWQGAYEQYF.

This clone has just a few counts. CDR3 protein: CASSQEWTGEAFF. DNA for the CDR3: TGCGCCAGCAGCCAAGAATGGACAGGGGAAGCTTTCTTT. The chain is built from TRBV4-3 and TRBJ1-1; 8 positions match TRBD1. Germline V gives CDR1 LGHNA, CDR2 YSLEER. With 0 bases clipped from V and 8 bases from J, the junction kept 2 bases outside the gene matches. The CDR3 sequence is 13 residues long.

The V call is TRBV10-3, the J call TRBJ1-1, with TRBD1 matching 11 bases. Losses at the gene ends were 10 bases for V and 0 bases for J; bases not matched to a gene: 4. CDR1 is ENHRY and CDR2 is SYGVKD in the germline V gene. The CDR3 covers 14 residues. In DNA, the CDR3 is TGTGCCACCGGGACAGGGGGGTTGAACACTGAAGCTTTCTTT. This translates into CATGTGGLNTEAFF.

This chain joins TRBV19 and TRBJ2-5, with 8 positions matching TRBD1. The CDR3 runs 16 residues. The J segment lost 2 bases and the V segment lost 4 bases, leaving 9 bases of the junction unmatched. The germline CDR1 and CDR2 sequences are LNHDA and SQIVND (reference sequence). The CDR3 sequence is CASSNPPGTGQETQYF. CDR3 coding DNA: TGTGCCAGTAGTAACCCCCCCGGGACAGGACAAGAGACCCAGTACTTC.

The V and J genes are TRBV3-1 (or the pseudogene TRBV3-2) and TRBJ2-7, with 9 bases identical to TRBD2. V gave up 1 base and J gave up 5 bases; unmatched junction bases: 6. The CDR3 contains 15 residues. Germline assignment: CDR1 LGHDT and CDR2 YNNKEL (reference sequence). CDR3 nucleotide sequence: TGTGCCAGCAGCCAAGGTGGGACTAGCAGGGACGAGCAGTACTTC. It is translated as CASSQGGTSRDEQYF.

The rearrangement uses TRBV5-1 and TRBJ1-2; 7 bases map to TRBD1. The CDR3 covers 13 residues. Germline V gene sequence: CDR1 SGHRS, CDR2 YFSETQ. J gave up 4 bases and V 4 bases, and 4 bases lay outside the gene matches. CDR3 residues: CASSAGQTYGYTF. As DNA, the CDR3 is TGCGCCAGCAGCGCGGGACAGACCTATGGCTACACCTTC. Drawing the rest from reference TRBV5-1 and TRBJ1-2, the complete variable domain is KAGVTQTPRYLIKTRGQQVTLSCSPISGHRSVSWYQQTPGQGLQFLFEYFSETQRNKGNFPGRFSGRQFSNSRSEMNVSTLELGDSALYLCASSAGQTYGYTFGSGTRLTVV.

The V and J genes are TRBV7-3 and TRBJ2-3; 11 bases map to TRBD2. V lost 5 bases, J lost 5 bases, and 6 bases stayed unmatched. CDR1 is SGHTA, CDR2 FQGTGA, per germline. The CDR3 spans 15 residues. The CDR3 sequence: CASSNSGGVIDTQYF. CDR3 nucleotides: TGTGCCAGCAGCAATAGCGGGGGGGTTATAGATACGCAGTATTTT.

This clone was picked up a small number of times. The chain joins TRBV5-5 to TRBJ2-3; 7 bases match TRBD2. Germline lookup yields CDR1 SGHKS and CDR2 YYEKEE (reference sequence). The CDR3 has 16 residues. The J segment lost 10 bases and the V segment lost 4 bases, leaving 18 bases of the junction unmatched. CDR3 sequence: CASSPWRREASGAQYF. In DNA, the CDR3 is TGTGCCAGCAGCCCTTGGAGGCGAGAGGCTAGCGGAGCGCAGTATTTT.

This chain links TRBV28 with TRBJ1-5, with D perhaps matching TRBD1 (6 bases). This CDR3 is built from 16 residues. Germline assignment: CDR1 MDHEN and CDR2 SYDVKM. V was cut by 4 bases and J by 7 bases, with 20 bases left in between. CDR3 sequence: CASSYPAGVDLQPQHF. CDR3 sequence (DNA): TGTGCCAGCAGTTACCCGGCAGGGGTGGATTTGCAGCCCCAGCATTTT.

The rearrangement joins TRBV19 to TRBJ1-2, with 7 bases matching TRBD1. Per the germline V gene, CDR1 is LNHDA and CDR2 is SQIVND (reference sequence). CDR3 length equals 15 residues. The V gene end was trimmed by 4 bases and the J gene end by 3 bases; junction bases not matched to a gene: 8. Here the CDR3 reads CASSTNLDRDYGYTF. DNA for the CDR3: TGTGCCAGTAGTACGAATCTAGACAGGGACTATGGCTACACCTTC.

This clone has just one count. V gene TRBV3-1 (or the pseudogene TRBV3-2) combines with J gene TRBJ2-1; D gene ambiguous. This CDR3 region has 13 residues. Trimming stripped 4 bases from V and 7 bases from J, with 11 bases between. The germline gives CDR1 LGHDT, CDR2 YNNKEL (reference sequence). CDR3 amino acids: CASSRRGSNEQFF. CDR3 DNA: TGTGCCAGCAGCCGCCGAGGTAGTAATGAGCAGTTCTTC.

The gene calls are TRBV4-1 and TRBJ1-2; TRBD1 matches at 7 bases. CDR3 length: 17 residues. V was clipped by 0 bases and J by 7 bases; unmatched bases: 14. Germline CDR1 is MGHRA and CDR2 is YSYEKL. CDR3 DNA: TGCGCCAGCAGCCAAGAAGGTAGCGGAGGGGGCCTGGGTGGCTACACCTTC. This codes for CASSQEGSGGGLGGYTF.

The rearrangement uses TRBV18 and TRBJ1-3; a weak D match, TRBD1 (5 bases). V was pared by 3 bases and J by 0 bases, with 12 bases between. CDR3 length: 16 residues. Germline-derived CDR1 and CDR2 are KGHSH and LQKENI. CDR3 region: CASSPAKGSSGNTIYF. DNA of the CDR3: TGTGCCAGCTCACCGGCAAAGGGGTCCTCTGGAAACACCATATATTTT.

Here the CDR3 DNA reads TGTGCCAGCTCAACTAGAACAGGGGGCGCGGATTCACCCCTCCACTTT. This encodes CASSTRTGGADSPLHF. The rearrangement joins TRBV18 to TRBJ1-6; TRBD1 aligns across 9 bases. V shed 5 bases and J 8 bases; nucleotides not matched to a gene: 10. The CDR3 sequence is 16 residues long. Germline assignment: CDR1 KGHSH and CDR2 LQKENI.

Only a few counts were recorded for this clone. The chain links TRBV2 to TRBJ2-7; D is undetermined. The CDR3 sequence is 14 residues long. V was cut by 4 bases and J by 6 bases, with 16 bases left in between. Looked up from germline, CDR1 is SNHLY and CDR2 is FYNNEI. The CDR3 here is CASSVGTPKGEQYF. The CDR3 region has the DNA TGTGCCAGCAGTGTGGGCACCCCCAAAGGCGAGCAGTACTTC.

The chain couples TRBV29-1 to TRBJ1-1, with 9 bases fitting TRBD1. Per the germline V gene, CDR1 is SQVTM and CDR2 is ANQGSEA. With V trimmed by 5 bases and J by 4 bases, 14 bases remained unmatched. CDR3 length: 16 residues. CDR3 residues: CSVIPGTGWESTEAFF. As DNA, the CDR3 is TGCAGCGTTATTCCCGGGACAGGGTGGGAGAGCACTGAAGCTTTCTTT.

This clone showed up just once. The chain employs TRBV6-2 or TRBV6-3 and TRBJ1-2; D uncertain. CDR1 and CDR2 from the germline V gene are MNHEY and SVGEGT. V dropped 5 bases and J dropped 4 bases, with 5 bases sitting between them. The CDR3 has 11 amino acids. CDR3 protein: CASSTSYGYTF. CDR3 bases: TGTGCCAGCAGTACAAGCTATGGCTACACCTTC.

This clone was observed a few times. DNA of the CDR3: TGTGCCTGGAGGGTCAACCCGGGGTATAACACTGAAGCTTTCTTT. It is translated as CAWRVNPGYNTEAFF. The rearrangement joins TRBV30 to TRBJ1-1; no reliable D call. CDR1 and CDR2 (germline): GTSNPN, SVGIG (reference sequence). The CDR3 loop spans 15 amino acids. V was cut by 3 bases and J by 2 bases, with 16 bases left in between.

This sequence joins TRBV5-1 and TRBJ2-1; 13 bases line up with TRBD2. CDR1 SGHRS and CDR2 YFSETQ come from the germline V gene. V shed 4 bases and J 7 bases; nucleotides not matched to a gene: 8. The CDR3 runs 16 residues. CDR3 amino acids: CASSAVGLAGLNEQFF. CDR3 in DNA: TGCGCCAGCAGCGCCGTGGGACTAGCGGGGTTAAATGAGCAGTTCTTC.

The chain joins TRBV27 to TRBJ1-4, with TRBD1 matching 7 bases. CDR3 size: 16 residues. Germline CDR1 is MNHEY and CDR2 is SMNVEV (reference sequence). V trimming: 6 bases; J trimming: 0 bases; junction bases outside the gene matches: 7. The CDR3 nucleotides read TGTGCCAGCAGATTTAAGGGGGCACCAACTAATGAAAAACTGTTTTTT. This sequence encodes CASRFKGAPTNEKLFF.

V and J are TRBV7-2 and TRBJ1-3; TRBD1 aligns across 10 bases. The J segment lost 5 bases and the V segment lost 5 bases, leaving 3 bases of the junction unmatched. Germline CDR1 SGHTA, CDR2 FQGNSA. This CDR3 region has 14 residues. The CDR3 here is CASSQGQGRNTIYF. CDR3 sequence (DNA): TGTGCCAGCAGCCAGGGACAGGGGAGAAACACCATATATTTT.

The chain has TRBV30 and TRBJ1-1; D is possibly TRBD1 (6 bases). CDR1 and CDR2 from the germline V gene are GTSNPN and SVGIG (reference sequence). Trimming shortened V by 3 bases and J by 0 bases, and 11 bases separated the two germline ends. The CDR3 runs to 14 residues. The DNA for the CDR3 is TGTGCCTGGAGAGTGACAGGTCTGAACACTGAAGCTTTCTTT. Its protein product is CAWRVTGLNTEAFF.

This sequence joins TRBV7-2 and TRBJ1-5, with TRBD1 matching over 8 bases. The germline CDR1 and CDR2 sequences are SGHTA and FQGNSA. The CDR3 has 18 amino acids. After removal of 5 bases from V and 0 bases from J, the junction contained 12 bases not matched to a gene. The CDR3 protein is CASSQGAGGPYSNQPQHF. Here the CDR3 DNA reads TGTGCCAGCAGCCAGGGGGCAGGGGGGCCCTATAGCAATCAGCCCCAGCATTTT.